Sequencing of this TCR beta chain was carried out in a study of blood T cell repertoires in COVID-19. About the study: From T cells, B-cell-depleted T cells, or PBMCs came the material, which was cDNA or gDNA.

Sequenced by immunoSEQ multiplex PCR; TCRdb stores in-frame clones only, minus some. The repertoire includes 270,000 or so clones, 75% to 90% of them detected once, and 0.85% to 0.95% sits in the top ten. V lost 3 bases and J lost 0, with 9 bases in between. CDR1 MDHEN and CDR2 SYDVKM come from the germline V gene. The CDR3 is made up of 15 amino acids. The TCR sequence derives from a woman aged 40 to 50 who had recovered from COVID-19. Sample: peripheral blood. The chain carries TRBV28 and TRBJ1-3, with D tentatively TRBD1 (5 bases). The CDR3 loop is CASSFGGVSGNTIYF. In DNA, the CDR3 is TGTGCCAGCAGTTTCGGGGGAGTCTCTGGAAACACCATATATTTT.